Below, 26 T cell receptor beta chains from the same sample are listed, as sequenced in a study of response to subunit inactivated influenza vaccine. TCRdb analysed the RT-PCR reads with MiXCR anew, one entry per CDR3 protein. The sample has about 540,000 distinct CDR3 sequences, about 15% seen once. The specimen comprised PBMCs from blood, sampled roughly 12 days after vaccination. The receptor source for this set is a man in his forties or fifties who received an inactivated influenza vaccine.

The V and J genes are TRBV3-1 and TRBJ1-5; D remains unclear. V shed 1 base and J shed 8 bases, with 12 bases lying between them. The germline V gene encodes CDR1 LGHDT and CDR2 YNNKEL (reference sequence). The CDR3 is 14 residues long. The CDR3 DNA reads TGTGCCAGCAGCCAAGGGGTCGGGGATAAGCCCCAGCATTTT. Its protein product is CASSQGVGDKPQHF.

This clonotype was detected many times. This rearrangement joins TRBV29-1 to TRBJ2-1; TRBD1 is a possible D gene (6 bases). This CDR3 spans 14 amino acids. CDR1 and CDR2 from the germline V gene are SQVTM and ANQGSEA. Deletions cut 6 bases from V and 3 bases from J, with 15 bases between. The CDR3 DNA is TGCAGCGTCGACGGACAGAGCCTCTACAATGAGCAGTTCTTC. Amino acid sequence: CSVDGQSLYNEQFF.

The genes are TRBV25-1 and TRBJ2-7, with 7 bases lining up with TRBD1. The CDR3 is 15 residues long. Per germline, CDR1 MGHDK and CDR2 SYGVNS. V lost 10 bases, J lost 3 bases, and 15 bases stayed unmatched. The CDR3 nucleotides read TGTGCCACCTCTGGGGACAGCGGAGGTTACTACGAGCAGTACTTC. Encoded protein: CATSGDSGGYYEQYF.

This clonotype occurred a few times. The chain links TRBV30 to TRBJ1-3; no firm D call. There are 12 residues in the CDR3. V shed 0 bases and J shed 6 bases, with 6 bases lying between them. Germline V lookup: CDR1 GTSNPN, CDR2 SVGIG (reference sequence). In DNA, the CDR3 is TGTGCCTGGAGTGTTGCAAAAAACACCATATATTTT. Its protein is CAWSVAKNTIYF.

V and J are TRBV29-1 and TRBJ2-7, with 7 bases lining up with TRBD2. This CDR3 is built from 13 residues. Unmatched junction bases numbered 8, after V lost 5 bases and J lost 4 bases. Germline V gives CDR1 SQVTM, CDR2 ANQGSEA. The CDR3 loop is CSVRLAAPYEQYF. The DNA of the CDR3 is TGCAGCGTTCGCCTAGCGGCTCCTTACGAGCAGTACTTC.

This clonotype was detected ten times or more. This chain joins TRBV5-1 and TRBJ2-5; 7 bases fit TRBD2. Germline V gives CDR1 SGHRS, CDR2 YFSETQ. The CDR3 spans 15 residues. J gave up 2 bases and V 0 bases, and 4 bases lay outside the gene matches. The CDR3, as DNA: TGCGCCAGCAGCTTGGCCTCTAGCGGACAAGAGACCCAGTACTTC. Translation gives CASSLASSGQETQYF.

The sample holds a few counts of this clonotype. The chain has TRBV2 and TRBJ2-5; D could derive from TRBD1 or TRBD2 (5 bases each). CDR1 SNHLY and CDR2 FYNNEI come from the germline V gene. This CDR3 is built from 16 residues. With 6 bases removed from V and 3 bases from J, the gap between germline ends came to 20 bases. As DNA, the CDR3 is TGTGCCAGCAGGGGAAGGGACCCGGGGTTCGAAGAGACCCAGTACTTC. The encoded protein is CASRGRDPGFEETQYF.

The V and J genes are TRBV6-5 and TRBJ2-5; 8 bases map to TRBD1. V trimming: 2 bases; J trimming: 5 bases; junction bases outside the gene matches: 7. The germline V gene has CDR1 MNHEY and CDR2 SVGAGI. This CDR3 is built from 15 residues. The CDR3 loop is CASSYETGVVETQYF. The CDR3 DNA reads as TGTGCCAGCAGTTACGAGACAGGGGTTGTGGAGACCCAGTACTTC.

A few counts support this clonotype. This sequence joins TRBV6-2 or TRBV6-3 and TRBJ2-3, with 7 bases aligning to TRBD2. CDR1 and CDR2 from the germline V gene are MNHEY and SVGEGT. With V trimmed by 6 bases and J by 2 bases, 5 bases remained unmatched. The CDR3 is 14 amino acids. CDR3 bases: TGTGCCAGCAGGCACCGGGACTACACAGATACGCAGTATTTT. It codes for CASRHRDYTDTQYF.

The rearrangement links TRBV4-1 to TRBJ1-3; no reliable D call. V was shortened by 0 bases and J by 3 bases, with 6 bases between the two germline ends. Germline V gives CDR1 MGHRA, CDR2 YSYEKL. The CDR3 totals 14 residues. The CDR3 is CASSQDIVGNTIYF. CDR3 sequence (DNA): TGCGCCAGCAGCCAAGATATTGTTGGAAACACCATATATTTT.

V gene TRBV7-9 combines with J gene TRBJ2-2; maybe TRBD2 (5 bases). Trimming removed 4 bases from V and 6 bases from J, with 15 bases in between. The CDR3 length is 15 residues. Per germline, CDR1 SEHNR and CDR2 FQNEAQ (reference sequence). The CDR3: CASSSPDSRPGELFF. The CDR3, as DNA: TGTGCCAGCAGCTCGCCGGACTCCCGTCCCGGGGAGCTGTTTTTT.

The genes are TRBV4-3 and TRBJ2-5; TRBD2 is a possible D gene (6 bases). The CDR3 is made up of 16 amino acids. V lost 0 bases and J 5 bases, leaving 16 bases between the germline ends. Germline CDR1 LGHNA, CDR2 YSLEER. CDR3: CASSQDTSLAWETQYF. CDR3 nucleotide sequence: TGCGCCAGCAGCCAAGATACGAGTCTAGCGTGGGAGACCCAGTACTTC.

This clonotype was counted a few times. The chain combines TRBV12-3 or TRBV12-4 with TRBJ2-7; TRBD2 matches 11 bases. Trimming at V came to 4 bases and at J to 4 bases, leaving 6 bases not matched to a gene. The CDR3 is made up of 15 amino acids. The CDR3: CASSSLTSGNYEQYF. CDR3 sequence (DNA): TGTGCCAGCAGTTCCCTGACTAGCGGGAATTACGAGCAGTACTTC.

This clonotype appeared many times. This CDR3 is CASSPGLAGGSNEQFF. CDR3 in DNA: TGCGCCAGCAGCCCCGGACTAGCGGGAGGGTCCAATGAGCAGTTCTTC. The chain couples TRBV5-1 to TRBJ2-1; 15 bases fit TRBD2. CDR3 length: 16 residues. Germline V CDR1 and CDR2: SGHRS, YFSETQ. V shed 4 bases, J shed 6 bases, and the junction held 5 bases outside the gene matches.

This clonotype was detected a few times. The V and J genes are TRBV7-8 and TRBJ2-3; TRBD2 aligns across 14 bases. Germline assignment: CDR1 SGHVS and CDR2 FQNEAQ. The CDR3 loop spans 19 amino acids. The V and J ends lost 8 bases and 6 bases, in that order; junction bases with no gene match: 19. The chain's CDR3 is CASRDGTSGSLISLDTQYF. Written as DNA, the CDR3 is TGTGCCAGCCGCGATGGGACTAGCGGGAGTTTGATTAGTTTGGATACGCAGTATTTT.

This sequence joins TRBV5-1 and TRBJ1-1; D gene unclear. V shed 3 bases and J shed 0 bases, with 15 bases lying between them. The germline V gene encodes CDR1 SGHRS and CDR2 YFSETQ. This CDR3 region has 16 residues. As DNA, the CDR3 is TGCGCCAGCAGCTCCGGACCAGGAGGCATGAACACTGAAGCTTTCTTT. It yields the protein CASSSGPGGMNTEAFF.

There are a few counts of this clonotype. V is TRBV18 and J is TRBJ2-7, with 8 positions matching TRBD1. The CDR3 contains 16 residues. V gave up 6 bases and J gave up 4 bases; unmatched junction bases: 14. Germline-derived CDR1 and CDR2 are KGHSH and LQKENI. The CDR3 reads CASSPNQATGEYEQYF. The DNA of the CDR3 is TGTGCCAGCTCCCCAAACCAAGCGACAGGGGAGTACGAGCAGTACTTC. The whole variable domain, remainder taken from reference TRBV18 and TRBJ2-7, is NAGVMQNPRHLVRRRGQEARLRCSPMKGHSHVYWYRQLPEEGLKFMVYLQKENIIDESGMPKERFSAEFPKEGPSILRIQQVVRGDSAAYFCASSPNQATGEYEQYFGPGTRLTVT.

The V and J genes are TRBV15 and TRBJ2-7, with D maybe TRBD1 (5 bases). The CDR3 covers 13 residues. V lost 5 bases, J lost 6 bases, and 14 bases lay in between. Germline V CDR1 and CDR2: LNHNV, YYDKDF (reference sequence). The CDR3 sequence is CATSGVGQGEQYF. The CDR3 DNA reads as TGTGCCACCAGCGGTGTCGGGCAGGGCGAGCAGTACTTC.

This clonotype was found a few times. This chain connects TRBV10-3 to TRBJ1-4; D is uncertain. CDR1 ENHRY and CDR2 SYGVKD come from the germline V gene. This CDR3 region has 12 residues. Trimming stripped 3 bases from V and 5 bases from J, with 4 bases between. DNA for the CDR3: TGTGCCATCAGTGAAGGAAATGAAAAACTGTTTTTT. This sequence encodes CAISEGNEKLFF.

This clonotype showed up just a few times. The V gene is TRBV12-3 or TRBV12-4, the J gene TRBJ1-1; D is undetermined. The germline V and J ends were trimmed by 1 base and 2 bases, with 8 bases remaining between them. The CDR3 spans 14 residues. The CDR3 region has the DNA TGTGCCAGCAGTTTAGACACCGTAAACACTGAAGCTTTCTTT. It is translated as CASSLDTVNTEAFF.

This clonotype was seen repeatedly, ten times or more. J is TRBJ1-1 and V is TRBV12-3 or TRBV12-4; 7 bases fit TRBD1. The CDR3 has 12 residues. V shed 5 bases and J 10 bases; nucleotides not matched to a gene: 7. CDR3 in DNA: TGTGCCAGCAGTCCAGACAGGGCCATAGCTTTCTTT. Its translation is CASSPDRAIAFF.

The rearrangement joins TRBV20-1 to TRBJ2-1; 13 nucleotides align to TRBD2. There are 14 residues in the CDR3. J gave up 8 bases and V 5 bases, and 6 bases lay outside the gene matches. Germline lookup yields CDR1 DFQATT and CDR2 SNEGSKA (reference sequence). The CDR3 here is CSALLAGGVDEQFF. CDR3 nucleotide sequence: TGCAGTGCTCTACTAGCGGGAGGGGTTGATGAGCAGTTCTTC.

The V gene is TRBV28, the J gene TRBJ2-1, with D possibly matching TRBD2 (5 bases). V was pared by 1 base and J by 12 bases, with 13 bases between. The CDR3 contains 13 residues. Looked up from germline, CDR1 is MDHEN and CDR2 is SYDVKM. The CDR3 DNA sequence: TGTGCCAGCAGTTTATTAGCGACTCACCGGCAGTTCTTC. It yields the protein CASSLLATHRQFF.

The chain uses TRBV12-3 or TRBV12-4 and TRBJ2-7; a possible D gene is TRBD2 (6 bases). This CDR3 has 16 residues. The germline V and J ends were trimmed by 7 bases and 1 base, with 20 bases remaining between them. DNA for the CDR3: TGTGCCAGCACTGAGGGACTCTGGAGTAGGTCCTACGAGCAGTACTTC. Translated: CASTEGLWSRSYEQYF.

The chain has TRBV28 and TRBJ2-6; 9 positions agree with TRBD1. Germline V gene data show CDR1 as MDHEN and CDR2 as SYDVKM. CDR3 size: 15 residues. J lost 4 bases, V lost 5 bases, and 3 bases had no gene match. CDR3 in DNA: TGTGCCAGCAGTACAGGGGGCCCCGGGGCCAACGTCCTGACTTTC. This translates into CASSTGGPGANVLTF.

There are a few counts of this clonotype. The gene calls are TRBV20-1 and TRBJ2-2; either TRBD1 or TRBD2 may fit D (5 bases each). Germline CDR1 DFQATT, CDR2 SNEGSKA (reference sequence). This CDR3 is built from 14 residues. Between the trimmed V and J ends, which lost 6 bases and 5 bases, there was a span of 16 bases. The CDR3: CSAPGTTRTGELFF. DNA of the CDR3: TGCAGTGCCCCGGGGACCACGAGGACCGGGGAGCTGTTTTTT.